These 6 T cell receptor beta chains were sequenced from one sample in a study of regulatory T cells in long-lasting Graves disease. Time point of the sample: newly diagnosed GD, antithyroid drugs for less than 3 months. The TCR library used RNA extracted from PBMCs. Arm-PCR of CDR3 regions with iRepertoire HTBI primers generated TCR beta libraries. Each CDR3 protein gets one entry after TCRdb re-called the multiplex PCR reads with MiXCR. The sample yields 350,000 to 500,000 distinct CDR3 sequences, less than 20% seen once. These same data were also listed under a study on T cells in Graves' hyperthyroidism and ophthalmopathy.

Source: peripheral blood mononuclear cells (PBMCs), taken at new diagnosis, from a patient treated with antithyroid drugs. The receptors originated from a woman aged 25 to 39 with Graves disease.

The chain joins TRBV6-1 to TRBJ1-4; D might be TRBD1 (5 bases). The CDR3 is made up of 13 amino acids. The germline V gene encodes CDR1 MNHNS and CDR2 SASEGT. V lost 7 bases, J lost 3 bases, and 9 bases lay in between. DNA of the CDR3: TGTGCCAGCACACCGGGACCTAATGAAAAACTGTTTTTT. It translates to CASTPGPNEKLFF.

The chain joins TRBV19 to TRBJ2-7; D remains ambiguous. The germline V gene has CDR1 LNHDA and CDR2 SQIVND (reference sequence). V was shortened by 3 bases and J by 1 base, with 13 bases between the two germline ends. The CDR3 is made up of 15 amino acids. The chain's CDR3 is CASSISVGESYEQYF. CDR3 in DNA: TGTGCCAGTAGTATTTCGGTTGGTGAATCCTACGAGCAGTACTTC. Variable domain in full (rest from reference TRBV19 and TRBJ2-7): DGGITQSPKYLFRKEGQNVTLSCEQNLNHDAMYWYRQDPGQGLRLIYYSQIVNDFQKGDIAEGYSVSREKKESFPLTVTSAQKNPTAFYLCASSISVGESYEQYFGPGTRLTVT.

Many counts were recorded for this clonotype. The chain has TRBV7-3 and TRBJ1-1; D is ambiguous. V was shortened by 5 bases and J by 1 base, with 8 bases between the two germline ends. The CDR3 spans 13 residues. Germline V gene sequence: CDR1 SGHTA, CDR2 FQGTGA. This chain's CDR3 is CASSPPSNTEAFF. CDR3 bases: TGTGCCAGCAGCCCCCCGTCGAACACTGAAGCTTTCTTT.

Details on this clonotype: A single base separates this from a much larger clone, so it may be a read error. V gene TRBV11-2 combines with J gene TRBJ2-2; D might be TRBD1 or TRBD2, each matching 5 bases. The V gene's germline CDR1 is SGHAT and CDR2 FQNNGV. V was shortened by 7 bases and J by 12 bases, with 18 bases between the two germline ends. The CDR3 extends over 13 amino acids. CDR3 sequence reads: CASNPRLWGKLFF. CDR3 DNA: TGTGCCAGCAACCCGAGGTTGTGGGGGAAGCTGTTTTTT.

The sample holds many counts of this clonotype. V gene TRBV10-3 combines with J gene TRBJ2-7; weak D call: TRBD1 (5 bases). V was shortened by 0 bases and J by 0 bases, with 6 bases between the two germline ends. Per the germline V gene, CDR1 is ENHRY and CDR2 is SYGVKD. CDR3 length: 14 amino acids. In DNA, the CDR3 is TGTGCCATCAGTGAGTCGGACAACTCCTACGAGCAGTACTTC. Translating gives CAISESDNSYEQYF.

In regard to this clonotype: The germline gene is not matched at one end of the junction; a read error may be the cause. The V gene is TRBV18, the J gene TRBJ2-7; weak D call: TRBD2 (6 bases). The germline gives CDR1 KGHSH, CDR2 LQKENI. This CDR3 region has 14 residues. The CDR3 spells CAGSPGTGGYEQYF. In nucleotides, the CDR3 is TGTGCCGGCTCACCTGGGACTGGAGGCTACGAGCAGTACTTC.